The 31 T cell receptor beta chains in this list originate from one sample, sequenced in a study of cytomegalovirus exposure and HLA in healthy donors. A multiplex PCR was run with 60 Vbeta primers and 13 Jbeta primers. The method was immunoSEQ multiplex PCR; TCRdb's version includes in-frame clones alone and lacks a portion of them. The table lists around 180,000 clones, roughly 86% of them singletons, with approximately 1.7% in the top ten. Sequenced: PBMCs. The origin of the receptors is a woman in her late teens or twenties in good health and CMV-seronegative.

V gene TRBV7-6 combines with J gene TRBJ2-1, with TRBD1 identical over 8 bases. The CDR3 totals 16 residues. CDR1 and CDR2 (germline): SGHVS, FNYEAQ. J was trimmed by 3 bases and V by 0 bases; bases with no gene match: 4. The CDR3 DNA sequence: TGTGCCAGCAGCTTAGCACTTGGACAGGGCTACAATGAGCAGTTCTTC. This codes for CASSLALGQGYNEQFF.

This sequence joins TRBV7-6 and TRBJ2-5; 10 positions agree with TRBD2. Losses at the gene ends were 3 bases for V and 5 bases for J; bases not matched to a gene: 9. Germline values: CDR1 SGHVS, CDR2 FNYEAQ. The CDR3 has 16 residues. CDR3 DNA sequence: TGTGCCAGCAGCTTCGCCTCTAGCGGGAGAGGGGAGACCCAGTACTTC. Protein: CASSFASSGRGETQYF.

CDR3 DNA: TGTGCCAGCAGTGAAAGAGACAATCAGCCCCAGCATTTT. Translation: CASSERDNQPQHF. This chain links TRBV6-1 with TRBJ1-5, with D unresolved. The CDR3 runs to 13 residues. CDR1 and CDR2 (germline): MNHNS, SASEGT. With 2 bases removed from V and 3 bases from J, the gap between germline ends came to 5 bases.

The gene calls are TRBV4-1 and TRBJ2-7; maybe TRBD2 (5 bases). The germline V and J ends were trimmed by 3 bases and 3 bases, with 12 bases remaining between them. The germline V gene has CDR1 MGHRA and CDR2 YSYEKL. The CDR3 length is 14 residues. The CDR3 here is CASSHLMAGYEQYF. CDR3 sequence (DNA): TGCGCCAGCAGCCATCTAATGGCGGGCTACGAGCAGTACTTC.

The chain recombines TRBV2 with TRBJ2-1; 7 bases fit TRBD2. This CDR3 has 14 amino acids. The germline gives CDR1 SNHLY, CDR2 FYNNEI. J lost 2 bases, V lost 8 bases, and 6 bases had no gene match. CDR3 DNA sequence: TGTGCCAGCGGCGGGAGCCCCCCCTACAATGAGCAGTTCTTC. Its translation: CASGGSPPYNEQFF.

The chain employs TRBV28 and TRBJ2-5, with TRBD2 matching 8 bases. The CDR3 totals 15 residues. Germline V gene data show CDR1 as MDHEN and CDR2 as SYDVKM. J was trimmed by 7 bases and V by 6 bases; bases with no gene match: 13. CDR3 amino acids: CASSTRGGRAGTQYF. The CDR3 DNA is TGTGCCAGCAGCACCCGGGGGGGCCGCGCAGGGACCCAGTACTTC. The whole variable domain, filled in from reference TRBV28 and TRBJ2-5, reads DVKVTQSSRYLVKRTGEKVFLECVQDMDHENMFWYRQDPGLGLRLIYFSYDVKMKEKGDIPEGYSVSREKKERFSLILESASTNQTSMYLCASSTRGGRAGTQYFGPGTRLLVL.

This clone was counted only a few times. CDR3 DNA sequence: TGTGCCAGCAGTCAGGGGTCCACCGGGGAGCTGTTTTTT. This gives the protein CASSQGSTGELFF. J is TRBJ2-2 and V is TRBV6-4, with TRBD1 as a possible D gene (6 bases). Per germline, CDR1 MRHNA and CDR2 SNTAGT. CDR3 length: 13 residues. V was shortened by 5 bases and J by 4 bases, with 8 bases between the two germline ends.

V is TRBV9 and J is TRBJ2-3, with TRBD1 identical over 9 bases. The CDR3 spans 16 residues. Germline V gene data show CDR1 as SGDLS and CDR2 as YYNGEE. Losses at the gene ends were 3 bases for V and 4 bases for J; bases not matched to a gene: 9. DNA for the CDR3: TGTGCCAGCAGCGCAACCGGGACAGGGAAAGCAGATACGCAGTATTTT. The encoded protein is CASSATGTGKADTQYF.

The chain employs TRBV5-5 and TRBJ2-7, with TRBD1 matching 8 bases. Germline CDR1 SGHKS, CDR2 YYEKEE (reference sequence). This CDR3 spans 12 amino acids. V trimming: 3 bases; J trimming: 4 bases; junction bases outside the gene matches: 0. CDR3 loop: CASSWTGYEQYF. The CDR3 DNA sequence: TGTGCCAGCAGCTGGACAGGGTACGAGCAGTACTTC.

This clone showed up just once. The CDR3 here is CASGRGQGEETQYF. The CDR3 coding sequence is TGTGCCAGCGGTAGGGGACAGGGGGAAGAGACCCAGTACTTC. This rearrangement joins TRBV7-9 to TRBJ2-5; 11 bases fit TRBD1. V dropped 8 bases and J dropped 3; count of bases not matched to a gene: 5. The CDR3 is 14 amino acids. Germline V gene lookup returns CDR1 SEHNR and CDR2 FQNEAQ (reference sequence).

The rearrangement joins TRBV30 to TRBJ1-5, with D tentatively TRBD1 (6 bases). With 8 bases removed from V and 2 bases from J, the gap between germline ends came to 13 bases. This CDR3 region has 13 residues. Germline CDR1 reads GTSNPN; CDR2 reads SVGIG (reference sequence). The CDR3 reads CAHAPGGNQPQHF. The CDR3 DNA reads TGTGCCCACGCCCCAGGGGGCAATCAGCCCCAGCATTTT.

The CDR3 sequence: CASSQDQRRRGYTF. CDR3 DNA sequence: TGCGCCAGCAGCCAAGATCAGAGGCGACGTGGCTACACCTTC. The V call is TRBV4-3, the J call TRBJ1-2; D is ambiguous. V was clipped by 0 bases and J by 7 bases, with 12 bases between them. The CDR3 sequence is 14 residues long. The germline CDR1 and CDR2 sequences are LGHNA and YSLEER.

This clone was counted between two and nine times. The chain combines TRBV13 with TRBJ2-7; 8 bases map to TRBD1. V lost 1 base, J lost 11 bases, and 13 bases stayed unmatched. The germline V gene has CDR1 PRHDT and CDR2 FYEKMQ (reference sequence). CDR3 size: 15 residues. CDR3 nucleotides: TGTGCCAGCAGCTTAGATATGGGTGGACAGGGCGTCGAGTACTTC. This gives the protein CASSLDMGGQGVEYF.

The chain uses TRBV7-2 and TRBJ2-7, with 12 bases fitting TRBD2. Germline V gene sequence: CDR1 SGHTA, CDR2 FQGNSA. J was trimmed by 5 bases and V by 0 bases; bases with no gene match: 5. This CDR3 is built from 16 residues. CDR3 nucleotides: TGTGCCAGCAGCTTAGCGCGTCTAGCGGGAGGGCACGAGCAGTACTTC. Its translation: CASSLARLAGGHEQYF. Using reference TRBV7-2 and TRBJ2-7 for the parts outside the CDR3, the full variable domain is GAGVSQSPSNKVTEKGKDVELRCDPISGHTALYWYRQSLGQGLEFLIYFQGNSAPDKSGLPSDRFSAERTGGSVSTLTIQRTQQEDSAVYLCASSLARLAGGHEQYFGPGTRLTVT.

The chain couples TRBV15 to TRBJ1-5; weak D call: TRBD1 (5 bases). The CDR3 totals 14 residues. The V end was cut by 4 bases, the J end by 6 bases, with 13 bases between. Germline CDR1 reads LNHNV; CDR2 reads YYDKDF (reference sequence). CDR3 in DNA: TGTGCCACCAGCACCCCCCGTCAGGGTCAGCCCCAGCATTTT. It specifies CATSTPRQGQPQHF. Drawing the rest from reference TRBV15 and TRBJ1-5, the complete variable domain is DAMVIQNPRYQVTQFGKPVTLSCSQTLNHNVMYWYQQKSSQAPKLLFHYYDKDFNNEADTPDNFQSRRPNTSFCFLDIRSPGLGDTAMYLCATSTPRQGQPQHFGDGTRLSIL.

This sequence joins TRBV15 and TRBJ2-4; perhaps TRBD2 as D (6 bases). CDR3 size: 16 residues. Trimming removed 4 bases at V and 5 bases at J, with 18 bases between. Germline V gives CDR1 LNHNV, CDR2 YYDKDF (reference sequence). CDR3 in amino acids: CATSTGTLGVENIQYF. The CDR3 DNA follows: TGTGCCACCAGCACCGGGACTCTTGGCGTTGAAAACATTCAGTACTTC.

CDR3 residues: CASSFVNYGYTF. In DNA, the CDR3 is TGTGCCAGCAGCTTCGTCAACTATGGCTACACCTTC. The chain links TRBV7-9 to TRBJ1-2, with D unresolved. Trimming took 3 bases from V and 2 from J, leaving 4 bases between them. The CDR3 runs to 12 residues. Germline loops: CDR1 SEHNR, CDR2 FQNEAQ (reference sequence). The full variable domain, rest sourced from reference TRBV7-9 and TRBJ1-2, is DTGVSQNPRHKITKRGQNVTFRCDPISEHNRLYWYRQTLGQGPEFLTYFQNEAQLEKSRLLSDRFSAERPKGSFSTLEIQRTEQGDSAMYLCASSFVNYGYTFGSGTRLTVV.

J is TRBJ2-3 and V is TRBV19; 8 bases agree with TRBD2. The CDR3 totals 15 residues. The V gene end was trimmed by 10 bases and the J gene end by 6 bases; junction bases not matched to a gene: 15. CDR1 is LNHDA, CDR2 SQIVND, per germline (reference sequence). CDR3 nucleotides: TGTGCCACCAGCCCCCGGGACCGCGGGAGGGATACGCAGTATTTT. Protein product: CATSPRDRGRDTQYF. The full variable domain, completed using reference TRBV19 and TRBJ2-3, is DGGITQSPKYLFRKEGQNVTLSCEQNLNHDAMYWYRQDPGQGLRLIYYSQIVNDFQKGDIAEGYSVSREKKESFPLTVTSAQKNPTAFYLCATSPRDRGRDTQYFGPGTRLTVL.

This chain uses TRBV27 with TRBJ1-1; the D gene is possibly TRBD1 (5 bases). Trimming pared 3 bases from V and 5 bases from J, leaving 10 bases between. The CDR3 consists of 13 residues. The V gene's germline CDR1 is MNHEY and CDR2 SMNVEV (reference sequence). The CDR3 spells CASSFRVRTEAFF. The CDR3 nucleotides are TGTGCCAGCAGTTTCAGGGTTAGGACTGAAGCTTTCTTT.

This clone was detected only once. The rearrangement links TRBV18 to TRBJ2-7; 9 bases agree with TRBD1. CDR3 length equals 15 residues. Germline-derived CDR1 and CDR2 are KGHSH and LQKENI. Trimming removed 3 bases from V and 2 bases from J; junction bases left unmatched: 5. CDR3 loop: CASSPSGTGTYEQYF. CDR3 DNA: TGTGCCAGCTCACCTTCCGGGACAGGGACCTACGAGCAGTACTTC.

This clone appeared once. The rearrangement joins TRBV19 to TRBJ2-5; no reliable D call. This CDR3 contains 15 residues. CDR1 is LNHDA and CDR2 is SQIVND in the germline V gene (reference sequence). V was cut by 0 bases and J by 5 bases, with 13 bases left in between. CDR3 sequence: CASSIDNRVLETQYF. As DNA, the CDR3 is TGTGCCAGTAGTATAGATAACCGGGTTTTGGAGACCCAGTACTTC.

The sample holds one count of this clone. J is TRBJ2-2 and V is TRBV7-9; D possibly corresponds to TRBD2 (5 bases). V was pared by 3 bases and J by 2 bases, with 13 bases between. Germline CDR1 SEHNR, CDR2 FQNEAQ (reference sequence). The CDR3 sequence is 16 residues long. The chain's CDR3 is CASSFQRAANTGELFF. CDR3 nucleotide sequence: TGTGCCAGCAGCTTCCAGAGGGCGGCTAACACCGGGGAGCTGTTTTTT.

The genes are TRBV7-2 and TRBJ2-2, with D uncertain. Germline CDR1 and CDR2: SGHTA and FQGNSA. V shed 0 bases and J shed 6 bases, with 5 bases lying between them. The CDR3 runs to 13 residues. DNA for the CDR3: TGTGCCAGCAGCTTAGCCCGGGCCGGGGAGCTGTTTTTT. It codes for CASSLARAGELFF.

The V gene is TRBV11-3, the J gene TRBJ1-1; no clear D gene. V lost 5 bases, J lost 8 bases, and 15 bases lay in between. CDR3 length equals 13 residues. The V gene's germline CDR1 is SGHNT and CDR2 YENEEA. CDR3 loop: CASSEVVETEAFF. CDR3 in DNA: TGTGCCAGCAGCGAGGTGGTGGAGACCGAAGCTTTCTTT.

The CDR3 sequence: CASSELWGGPDTQYF. The DNA for the CDR3 is TGTGCCAGCAGTGAATTATGGGGGGGCCCAGATACGCAGTATTTT. V and J are TRBV6-1 and TRBJ2-3; tentative D call: TRBD2 (7 bases). Germline assignment: CDR1 MNHNS and CDR2 SASEGT. The CDR3 totals 15 residues. The V end was cut by 2 bases, the J end by 4 bases, with 13 bases between.

The chain couples TRBV5-1 to TRBJ1-5; D possibly corresponds to TRBD1 (5 bases). The germline V gene encodes CDR1 SGHRS and CDR2 YFSETQ. CDR3 size: 14 residues. Between the trimmed V and J ends, which lost 4 bases and 5 bases, there was a span of 13 bases. The CDR3 DNA reads as TGCGCCAGCAGCCACGGTTGGGGGGATCAGCCCCAGCATTTT. It codes for CASSHGWGDQPQHF.

The V call is TRBV5-1, the J call TRBJ2-5, with TRBD2 identical over 13 bases. Germline values: CDR1 SGHRS, CDR2 YFSETQ. V trimming: 3 bases; J trimming: 5 bases; junction bases outside the gene matches: 4. CDR3 size: 15 residues. The CDR3 DNA is TGCGCCAGCAGCTCGACACTAGCGGGAGGGGAGACCCAGTACTTC. It is translated as CASSSTLAGGETQYF.

CDR3 nucleotides: TGTGCCAGCAGCCTCGTGGGGGGTGAAAAGACCCAGTACTTC. Its translation: CASSLVGGEKTQYF. V gene TRBV28 combines with J gene TRBJ2-5, with a tentative D call TRBD2 (6 bases). Germline V gene lookup returns CDR1 MDHEN and CDR2 SYDVKM. The CDR3 has 14 amino acids. V dropped 6 bases and J dropped 6 bases, with 17 bases sitting between them.

This chain joins TRBV5-4 and TRBJ1-1; 9 bases match TRBD1. Germline lookup yields CDR1 SGHNT and CDR2 YYREEE (reference sequence). Unmatched junction bases numbered 11, after V lost 5 bases and J lost 3 bases. The CDR3 is 16 amino acids. The CDR3 DNA reads as TGTGCCAGCAGTACACAGGGGGCAAATTCGTACACTGAAGCTTTCTTT. Its translation: CASSTQGANSYTEAFF.

CDR3 protein: CASSPGTGMSNYEQYF. CDR3 sequence (DNA): TGTGCCAGCTCACCCGGGACAGGGATGTCCAACTACGAGCAGTACTTC. The gene calls are TRBV18 and TRBJ2-7, with 9 bases lining up with TRBD1. The CDR3 runs 16 residues. Germline V gene sequence: CDR1 KGHSH, CDR2 LQKENI. V shed 3 bases and J 3 bases; nucleotides not matched to a gene: 9. Complete variable domain (other parts from reference TRBV18 and TRBJ2-7): NAGVMQNPRHLVRRRGQEARLRCSPMKGHSHVYWYRQLPEEGLKFMVYLQKENIIDESGMPKERFSAEFPKEGPSILRIQQVVRGDSAAYFCASSPGTGMSNYEQYFGPGTRLTVT.

J is TRBJ2-1 and V is TRBV5-1, with TRBD2 matching over 10 bases. The trim removed 1 base at V and 8 bases at J, leaving 9 bases unmatched. CDR1 is SGHRS, CDR2 YFSETQ, per germline. This CDR3 is built from 16 residues. The CDR3 spells CASSLSSGGAIDEQFF. The CDR3 DNA reads TGCGCCAGCAGCTTGTCAAGCGGGGGGGCCATAGATGAGCAGTTCTTC.